Here is one TCR beta chain with its context. TCRdb's table, derived via immunoSEQ multiplex PCR, lists solely in-frame clones and lacks some. The sample contains approximately 170,000 clones, about 86% of which appear only once. The source of the sample is a study of blood T cell repertoires in COVID-19. What was sequenced was peripheral blood. The clonotype originates from a middle-aged man with active or convalescent COVID-19.

CDR3 sequence reads: CASSGDRSEAFF. The CDR3 DNA follows: TGTGCCAGCAGTGGCGACAGGAGTGAAGCTTTCTTT. The genes are TRBV6-1 and TRBJ1-1; weak D call: TRBD1 (6 bases). Germline V gene sequence: CDR1 MNHNS, CDR2 SASEGT. This CDR3 has 12 amino acids. Deletions cut 4 bases from V and 7 bases from J, with 10 bases between.